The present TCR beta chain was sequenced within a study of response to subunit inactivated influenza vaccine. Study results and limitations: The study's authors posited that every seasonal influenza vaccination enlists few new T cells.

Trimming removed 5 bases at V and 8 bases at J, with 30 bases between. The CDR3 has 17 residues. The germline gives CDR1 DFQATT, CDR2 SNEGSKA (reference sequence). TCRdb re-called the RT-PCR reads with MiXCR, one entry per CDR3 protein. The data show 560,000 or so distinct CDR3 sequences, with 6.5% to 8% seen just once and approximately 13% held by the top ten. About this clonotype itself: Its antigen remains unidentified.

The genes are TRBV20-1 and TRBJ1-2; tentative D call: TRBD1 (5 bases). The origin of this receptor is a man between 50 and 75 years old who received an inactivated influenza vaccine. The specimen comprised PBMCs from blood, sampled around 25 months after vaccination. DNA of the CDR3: TGCAGTGCTGAGGGGTGGTCCGGAGACCTAAAGGGGAGGGGCTACACCTTC. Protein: CSAEGWSGDLKGRGYTF.